This TCR beta chain was captured in a study of OX40 agonist ivuxolimab in advanced cancers. Study at large: While on treatment, patients had intravenous ivuxolimab at 0.01 to 10 mg/kg every 2 weeks. Study conclusions and caveats: At 0.1 to 3.0 mg/kg and by week 6, CD4+ and CD8+ T cells in the blood had expanded clonally. A proportion of nonresponders additionally exhibited low normalized T-cell clonal expansion.

Autoimmune disease history or systemic immunosuppression meant exclusion. This clone was seen just once. Its antigen is unknown. V dropped 4 bases and J dropped 4; count of bases not matched to a gene: 12. The germline V gene encodes CDR1 MGHDK and CDR2 SYGVNS. CDR3 size: 18 residues. Libraries were prepared by immunoSEQ multiplex PCR; TCRdb keeps only in-frame clonotypes and omits some of them. The data hold about 48,000 clones, with 85% to 95% observed a single time. The sample was CD4+ or CD8+ T cells sorted from blood, taken in a trial of the OX40 agonist ivuxolimab. V and J are TRBV25-1 and TRBJ2-2; 10 nucleotides agree with TRBD1. The TCR was taken from an adult with an advanced solid tumor such as melanoma, head and neck, liver or kidney cancer. CDR3 sequence reads: CASSATPRDRGITGELFF. The DNA for the CDR3 is TGTGCCAGCAGTGCAACCCCTCGGGACAGGGGAATCACCGGGGAGCTGTTTTTT.